Listed here are 13 T cell receptor beta chains from one sample, sequenced in a study of T cell responses to AZD1222 COVID-19 vaccine. The repertoire was sequenced with immunoSEQ multiplex PCR; TCRdb's copy has only in-frame clones and lacks some. This table holds 150,000 to 200,000 clones, more than 75% found once. Sample: peripheral blood, taken on day 0 of MenACWY control vaccination. The receptor source for this set is an adult in good health.

This clone appeared once. The J gene is TRBJ2-1, the V gene TRBV7-9; 12 positions match TRBD2. The CDR3 contains 19 residues. Germline lookup yields CDR1 SEHNR and CDR2 FQNEAQ (reference sequence). V lost 6 bases and J lost 7; bases outside the gene matches: 19. In DNA form, the CDR3 reads TGTGCCAGCAGTTACTCTAGGGGACGGACTAGCGGGGCCTCTAATGAGCAGTTCTTC. It translates to CASSYSRGRTSGASNEQFF.

The chain employs TRBV19 and TRBJ1-1; D gene uncertain. Trimming left V 5 bases short and J 1 base short, with 14 bases between. Germline CDR1 reads LNHDA; CDR2 reads SQIVND (reference sequence). The CDR3 is 15 amino acids. The CDR3 region is CASSSLGTGNTEAFF. The CDR3 DNA follows: TGTGCCAGTAGTTCCCTAGGAACGGGGAACACTGAAGCTTTCTTT.

There are a few counts of this clone. The V gene is TRBV7-9, the J gene TRBJ2-1; D possibly uses TRBD1 or TRBD2 (5 bases each). V gave up 6 bases and J gave up 7 bases, with 16 bases separating them. CDR1 is SEHNR and CDR2 is FQNEAQ in the germline V gene (reference sequence). The length of the CDR3 is 14 residues. The CDR3 sequence: CASSLTGGPNEQFF. The CDR3 DNA is TGTGCCAGCAGTCTAACAGGCGGGCCGAATGAGCAGTTCTTC.

The V and J genes are TRBV29-1 and TRBJ1-1, with unresolved D. This CDR3 is built from 12 residues. V shed 5 bases and J shed 2 bases, with 9 bases lying between them. Germline V lookup: CDR1 SQVTM, CDR2 ANQGSEA. The CDR3 nucleotides read TGCAGCGTTAGCGTAAGTAACACTGAAGCTTTCTTT. This translates into CSVSVSNTEAFF.

This chain connects TRBV6-5 to TRBJ1-2; D remains unclear. The CDR3 extends over 14 amino acids. The V gene lost 5 bases and the J gene lost 2 bases, with 12 bases spanning the gap. Germline values: CDR1 MNHEY, CDR2 SVGAGI. CDR3 nucleotide sequence: TGTGCCAGCAGTCCGCCCAGTTCAAACTATGGCTACACCTTC. Its protein product is CASSPPSSNYGYTF.

The V and J genes are TRBV7-9 and TRBJ2-7; the D gene could be TRBD1 or TRBD2 (6 bases each). The germline V and J ends were trimmed by 5 bases and 6 bases, with 11 bases remaining between them. CDR1 and CDR2 (germline): SEHNR, FQNEAQ (reference sequence). The CDR3 consists of 12 residues. CDR3 coding DNA: TGTGCCAGCAGCCTAGGGGGACTCGAGCAGTACTTC. This encodes CASSLGGLEQYF.

The chain recombines TRBV19 with TRBJ2-7; D is unresolved. The germline CDR1 and CDR2 sequences are LNHDA and SQIVND (reference sequence). V was clipped by 8 bases and J by 3 bases, with 11 bases between them. The CDR3 has 12 amino acids. The CDR3 coding sequence is TGTGCCAGTGGGGATAGTGACTACGAGCAGTACTTC. The encoded protein is CASGDSDYEQYF.

This chain joins TRBV11-2 and TRBJ1-6; the D gene is possibly TRBD1 (6 bases). The V end lost 0 bases, the J end lost 9 bases, and 12 bases lay between the germline ends. The germline V gene has CDR1 SGHAT and CDR2 FQNNGV. CDR3 length: 15 residues. In nucleotides, the CDR3 is TGTGCCAGCAGCTTAGACAGGGGAAGCGGTTCACCCCTCCACTTT. This encodes CASSLDRGSGSPLHF. The variable domain in full, with the rest retrieved from reference TRBV11-2 and TRBJ1-6, is EAGVAQSPRYKIIEKRQSVAFWCNPISGHATLYWYQQILGQGPKLLIQFQNNGVVDDSQLPKDRFSAERLKGVDSTLKIQPAKLEDSAVYLCASSLDRGSGSPLHFGNGTRLTVT.

The CDR3 sequence is CASSLWAGGSNQPQHF. The CDR3 DNA follows: TGTGCCAGCAGTTTATGGGCAGGGGGGAGCAATCAGCCCCAGCATTTT. The J gene is TRBJ1-5, the V gene TRBV27; 7 positions match TRBD1. Germline V gene sequence: CDR1 MNHEY, CDR2 SMNVEV (reference sequence). V was pared by 1 base and J by 1 base, with 4 bases of the junction left unmatched. CDR3 length: 16 residues.

The chain has TRBV5-6 and TRBJ2-7; perhaps D is TRBD1 or TRBD2 (5 bases each). V was cut by 5 bases and J by 4 bases, with 13 bases left in between. Germline V gives CDR1 SGHDT, CDR2 YYEEEE. The CDR3 spans 13 residues. The DNA for the CDR3 is TGTGCCAGCAGGCTGGGACGCTCATACGAGCAGTACTTC. This translates into CASRLGRSYEQYF. The whole variable domain, remainder taken from reference TRBV5-6 and TRBJ2-7, is DAGVTQSPTHLIKTRGQQVTLRCSPKSGHDTVSWYQQALGQGPQFIFQYYEEEERQRGNFPDRFSGHQFPNYSSELNVNALLLGDSALYLCASRLGRSYEQYFGPGTRLTVT.

This chain connects TRBV19 to TRBJ1-5, with TRBD1 identical over 10 bases. The CDR3 spans 15 residues. The J segment lost 4 bases and the V segment lost 7 bases, leaving 7 bases of the junction unmatched. Germline V gene sequence: CDR1 LNHDA, CDR2 SQIVND (reference sequence). The CDR3 here is CASTQTGGENQPQHF. Here the CDR3 DNA reads TGTGCCAGTACCCAGACAGGGGGCGAGAATCAGCCCCAGCATTTT. The full variable domain, in which reference TRBV19 and TRBJ1-5 provide the parts outside the CDR3, is DGGITQSPKYLFRKEGQNVTLSCEQNLNHDAMYWYRQDPGQGLRLIYYSQIVNDFQKGDIAEGYSVSREKKESFPLTVTSAQKNPTAFYLCASTQTGGENQPQHFGDGTRLSIL.

The genes are TRBV2 and TRBJ2-7; D might be TRBD1 (6 bases). V was shortened by 6 bases and J by 2 bases, with 17 bases between the two germline ends. Germline V gene sequence: CDR1 SNHLY, CDR2 FYNNEI. The CDR3 is made up of 15 amino acids. This chain's CDR3 is CASSSRQALPYEQYF. CDR3 sequence (DNA): TGTGCCAGCAGCAGTAGACAGGCCCTTCCCTACGAGCAGTACTTC.

This chain connects TRBV5-1 to TRBJ1-1; TRBD1 agrees at 9 bases. CDR1 is SGHRS, CDR2 YFSETQ, per germline. This CDR3 comprises 19 residues. The junction had 16 bases not matched to a gene; V was cut back by 3 bases and J by 1 base. CDR3 in amino acids: CASSYALPGQGSGNTEAFF. In DNA, the CDR3 is TGCGCCAGCAGCTACGCCCTCCCGGGACAGGGTTCAGGGAACACTGAAGCTTTCTTT.